The clone carrying this T cell receptor beta chain was seen ten or more times. The antigen remains unidentified. Researchers built TCR beta libraries using quantitative 5'-RACE with molecular barcodes. TCRdb re-derived calls from the 5' RACE reads in MiXCR, one entry per CDR3 protein. The profile shows fewer than 150,000 distinct CDR3 sequences, about 7% of them singletons. This record comes from a study of CD8 T cells in ankylosing spondylitis. Study outcomes and limitations: A TCR beta motif of about eight highly homologous variants appeared characteristic of ankylosing spondylitis blood.

Germline V gene data show CDR1 as LNHNV and CDR2 as YYDKDF (reference sequence). V shed 0 bases and J 2 bases; nucleotides not matched to a gene: 5. There are 17 residues in the CDR3. The chain combines TRBV15 with TRBJ2-1, with TRBD1 matching over 9 bases. The sequence was obtained from a female donor with ankylosing spondylitis or in good health (not recorded which). Sequencing input: blood, either unsorted or a sorted T cell fraction (not recorded which). The CDR3 sequence is CATSRDSTGGPYNEQFF. CDR3 in DNA: TGTGCCACCAGCAGAGACTCCACAGGGGGCCCCTACAATGAGCAGTTCTTC.